The rows below give T cell receptor beta chains drawn from one sample of a study of CD8+ T cells in alopecia areata. Data came from immunoSEQ multiplex PCR; TCRdb stores just in-frame clones and leaves some out. The table lists under 200,000 clones, roughly two thirds of them singletons. Source: CD4+ T cells sorted from blood, taken at week 4, from a patient treated with tofacitinib. The receptors derive from a human donor with alopecia areata. Each CDR3 is given with its conserved first and last residue. The D gene is left open where the match is weak. Clone sizes are given selectively: once, few, many, or a class where the clone is expanded.

-,TRBV5-5,16,few,TRBJ1-2,TGTGCCAGCAGTCCGCTGGGGGGGCCAACTACCTATGGCTACACCTTC,CASSPLGGPTTYGYTF
-,TRBV2,14,few,TRBJ1-2,TGTGCCAGCAGTCCCATCACAGAGGACGTTGGCTACACCTTC,CASSPITEDVGYTF
-,TRBV2,12,-,TRBJ2-7,TGTGCCAGCAGGGACACCACCTACGAGCAGTACTTC,CASRDTTYEQYF
-,TRBV7-9,11,few,TRBJ2-3,TGTGCCAGCAGCACCGCAGATACGCAGTATTTT,CASSTADTQYF
-,TRBV4-1,18,few,TRBJ1-5,TGCGCCAGCAGCCGTAACCAGGGGTCGGGGTATAGCAATCAGCCCCAGCATTTT,CASSRNQGSGYSNQPQHF
-,TRBV18,13,-,TRBJ1-1,TGTGCCAGCTCACAAGGGTTTGACACTGAAGCTTTCTTT,CASSQGFDTEAFF
TRBD2,TRBV6-5,16,-,TRBJ2-7,TGTGCCAGCAGTTCGAGACTAGCGGGGGGACTTTACGAGCAGTACTTC,CASSSRLAGGLYEQYF
TRBD2,TRBV9,18,-,TRBJ2-3,TGTGCCAGCAGCGCACTAGCGGGGGGCCAGCCTAGCACAGATACGCAGTATTTT,CASSALAGGQPSTDTQYF
-,TRBV27,17,-,TRBJ2-3,TGTGCCAGCAGCCGCCGGTCCGTGCCTCAGGTTGCAGATACGCAGTATTTT,CASSRRSVPQVADTQYF
-,TRBV29-1,13,-,TRBJ1-4,TGCAGCGTTGTGTCGCAGGCTAATGAAAAACTGTTTTTT,CSVVSQANEKLFF
TRBD1,TRBV29-1,13,-,TRBJ2-2,TGCAGCGTAGGAGACAGGGGGGCCGGGGAGCTGTTTTTT,CSVGDRGAGELFF
-,TRBV27,13,-,TRBJ2-7,TGTGCCAGCAGTTTATCTAGAAGGTACGAGCAGTACTTC,CASSLSRRYEQYF
-,TRBV30,14,-,TRBJ1-5,TGTGCCTGGACCCACTGGGACAGCAATCAGCCCCAGCATTTT,CAWTHWDSNQPQHF
-,TRBV29-1,12,-,TRBJ2-7,TGCAGCGTACTACGGACGGGCTACGAGCAGTACTTC,CSVLRTGYEQYF
-,TRBV27,13,-,TRBJ2-3,TGTGCCAGCAGTTTCCTACTCACAGATACGCAGTATTTT,CASSFLLTDTQYF
TRBD1,TRBV19,13,few,TRBJ1-5,TGTGCCAGCAAGACAGGGAATTATCAGCCCCAGCATTTT,CASKTGNYQPQHF
TRBD1,TRBV29-1,16,-,TRBJ1-1,TGCAGCGTTGAAGAGGTCACAGGGGGGGTGAACACTGAAGCTTTCTTT,CSVEEVTGGVNTEAFF
-,TRBV30,12,few,TRBJ2-7,TGTGCCTGGAGCAGGGGCACCTACGAGCAGTACTTC,CAWSRGTYEQYF
TRBD2,TRBV9,18,few,TRBJ2-5,TGTGCCAGCAGCGTAGCCCCGGCGGGGGGGCTGGCCGGAGAGACCCAGTACTTC,CASSVAPAGGLAGETQYF
-,TRBV29-1,11,-,TRBJ2-1,TGCAGCGTTGAAACCGGTCATGAGCAGTTCTTC,CSVETGHEQFF
-,TRBV18,12,-,TRBJ2-7,TGTGCCAGCTCGCCGGCGGCCTACGAGCAGTACTTC,CASSPAAYEQYF
-,TRBV6-1,16,-,TRBJ1-5,TGTGCCAGCAGTGAAGCGAAGGGGAGGCTCAGTCAGCCCCAGCATTTT,CASSEAKGRLSQPQHF
-,TRBV4-2,17,-,TRBJ2-2,TGTGCCAGCAGCCAAGATCCGGCGGGGGCTACCACCGGGGAGCTGTTTTTT,CASSQDPAGATTGELFF
TRBD1,TRBV6-6,13,-,TRBJ2-7,TGTGCCAGCAGGGGACAGGACAGCTACGAGCAGTACTTC,CASRGQDSYEQYF
-,TRBV4-1,12,medium-sized,TRBJ2-7,TGCGCCAGCAGCCTGGACTTCTACGAGCAGTACTTC,CASSLDFYEQYF
-,TRBV29-1,14,few,TRBJ2-7,TGCAGCGTTGCCGGGACTGCAAACTCCTACGAGCAGTACTTC,CSVAGTANSYEQYF